This T cell receptor (beta chain) was documented in a study of T cell responses to AZD1222 COVID-19 vaccine (dated by TCRdb to about 2021). Study-level background: AZD1222 recipients whose second dose came at about 4 weeks and those whose second dose came at about 12 weeks were combined into one group, since spike-specific TCR depth and breadth did not differ between the two schedules. TCR sequencing covered fewer than 250 trial participants: 200 to 210 given two doses of AZD1222 and 26 given two doses of MenACWY control vaccine. Trial participants were enrolled into age subgroups of 18-55, 56-69 and 70-plus years, which contained 148, 28 and 57 TCR-sequenced participants, respectively.

Here is what the overall study found, with its caveats: In the small 56-69-year group, the increase in depth fell short of significance, most likely because of low power. Because no samples from the day 14 peak response were available, repertoires could be characterized only after the peak T cell response. Epitopes outside the regions mutated in the B.1.351 and B.1.1.7 variants were reportedly recognized by nearly half of the unique spike-specific TCRs. The whole spike protein was spanned by vaccine-associated CD4 TCRs, and dominant responses were seen in regions 160-218 and 743-854. After two AZD1222 doses, spike-specific TCR breadth and depth were significantly higher than at day 0 and than in MenACWY recipients. Conclusions about previously exposed vaccinees were limited because only six AZD1222 recipients were SARS-CoV-2 seropositive at baseline. Participants were mostly white British, with more females than males. The authors suggested clonal diversity may have been underestimated.

The CDR3 measures 13 amino acids from cysteine to phenylalanine. The sequence is cut down to CDR3 DNA, 39 bases in frame from base 1. Trimming accounts for 6 bases at V and 13 bases at J, while the number of junction bases matched to no gene is 13. The meaning of the sample's time point label: baseline before first vaccination. Vaccinee samples were obtained from the UK trials COV001 and COV002, which included a single-blind randomized controlled phase 2/3 trial of AZD1222 (ChAdOx1 nCoV-19) in healthy adults. For TCRbeta chain sequencing, PBMC samples from trial participants were taken at day 0 and at day 28 after the second dose. In the case of this clone: The antigen it binds to is not known. No base quality values were provided; no much bigger clone lies one nucleotide off.

The CDR3 regions of human TCRbeta chains were subjected to immunosequencing. The original pipeline was this. Repertoire TCRs were matched against a reference library of SARS-CoV-2-specific TCRs generated with the MIRA antigen-specificity platform. Breadth was defined as the fraction of unique TCRs that were SARS-CoV-2-associated, and depth was defined as the fraction of total T cells that were SARS-CoV-2-associated. Using the MIRA data, each spike-specific TCR was assigned both to the spike region to which the TCR was reactive and to a CD4 or CD8 class. Log10-transformed breadth and depth values were compared by one-way ANOVA with Sidak's multiple comparisons tests. Drawn from immuneACCESS, this table holds only the in-frame rearrangements with V and J called that TCRdb kept. Clones are partly lost; checked studies trace under half to an unresolved V gene and leave the rest unexplained. Clonal size and the V and J genes are those of that table, whereas D and trimming came from the DNA. This sample has some 130,000 clones in its table, and over 90% of those were observed once. The ten largest account for about 0.91% of the sample.

The receptor was derived from an adult in good health. The chain employs TRBV12-3 or TRBV12-4 and TRBJ1-1, with 8 middle bases fitting TRBD1. The material sequenced was peripheral blood, taken on day 0 of AZD1222 vaccination. The bases are TGTGCCAGCAGGACCTGGACAGGGCCGGGAGTTTTCTTT. Its amino acids are CASRTWTGPGVFF.